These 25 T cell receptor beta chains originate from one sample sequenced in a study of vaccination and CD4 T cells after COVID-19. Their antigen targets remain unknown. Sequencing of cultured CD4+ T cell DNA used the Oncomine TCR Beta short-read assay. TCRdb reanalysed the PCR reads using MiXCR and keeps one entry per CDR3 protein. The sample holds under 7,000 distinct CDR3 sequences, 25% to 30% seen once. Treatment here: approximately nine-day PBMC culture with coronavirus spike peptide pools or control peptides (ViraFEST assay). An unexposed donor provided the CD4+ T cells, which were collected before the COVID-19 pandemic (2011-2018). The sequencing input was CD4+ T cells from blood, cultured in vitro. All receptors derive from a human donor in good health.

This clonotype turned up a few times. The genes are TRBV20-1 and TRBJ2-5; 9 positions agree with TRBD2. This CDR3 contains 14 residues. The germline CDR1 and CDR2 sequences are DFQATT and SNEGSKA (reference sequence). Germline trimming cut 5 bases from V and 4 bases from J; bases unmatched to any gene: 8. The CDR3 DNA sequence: TGCAGTGCTCCTACTAGCGGGCGGGGAGAGACCCAGTACTTC. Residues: CSAPTSGRGETQYF.

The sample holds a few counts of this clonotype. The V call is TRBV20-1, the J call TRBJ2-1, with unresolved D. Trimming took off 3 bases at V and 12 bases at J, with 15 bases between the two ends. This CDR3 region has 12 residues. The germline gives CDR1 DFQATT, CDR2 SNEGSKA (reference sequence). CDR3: CSARRNGGGQFF. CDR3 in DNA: TGCAGTGCTAGGAGGAACGGCGGCGGGCAGTTCTTC.

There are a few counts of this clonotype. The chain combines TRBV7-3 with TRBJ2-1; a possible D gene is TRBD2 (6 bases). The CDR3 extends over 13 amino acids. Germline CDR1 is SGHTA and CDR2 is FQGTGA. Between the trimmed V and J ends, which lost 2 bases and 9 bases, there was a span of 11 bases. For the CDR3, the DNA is TGTGCCAGCAGCTTAGCGGGGACGGGTGAGCAGTTCTTC. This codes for CASSLAGTGEQFF. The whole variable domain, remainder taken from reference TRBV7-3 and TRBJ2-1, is GAGVSQTPSNKVTEKGKYVELRCDPISGHTALYWYRQSLGQGPEFLIYFQGTGAADDSGLPNDRFFAVRPEGSVSTLKIQRTERGDSAVYLCASSLAGTGEQFFGPGTRLTVL.

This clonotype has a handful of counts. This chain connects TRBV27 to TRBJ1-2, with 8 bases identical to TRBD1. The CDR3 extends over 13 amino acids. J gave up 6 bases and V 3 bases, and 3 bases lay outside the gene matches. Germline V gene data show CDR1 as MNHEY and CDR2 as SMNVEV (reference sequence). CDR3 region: CASSLQGADGYTF. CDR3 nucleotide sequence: TGTGCCAGCAGTTTGCAGGGGGCCGATGGCTACACCTTC.

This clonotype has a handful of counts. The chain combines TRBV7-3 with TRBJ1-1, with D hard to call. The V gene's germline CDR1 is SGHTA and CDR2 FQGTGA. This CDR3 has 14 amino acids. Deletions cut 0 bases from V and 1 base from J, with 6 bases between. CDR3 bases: TGTGCCAGCAGCTTAACGGCGGGGAACACTGAAGCTTTCTTT. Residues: CASSLTAGNTEAFF.

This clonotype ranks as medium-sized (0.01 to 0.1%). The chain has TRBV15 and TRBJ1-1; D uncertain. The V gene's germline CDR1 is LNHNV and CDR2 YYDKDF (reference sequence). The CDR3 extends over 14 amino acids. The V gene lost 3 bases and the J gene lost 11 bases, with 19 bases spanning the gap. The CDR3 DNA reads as TGTGCCACCAGCAGGCCTCCAGAGACGAATATGGCTTTCTTT. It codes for CATSRPPETNMAFF.

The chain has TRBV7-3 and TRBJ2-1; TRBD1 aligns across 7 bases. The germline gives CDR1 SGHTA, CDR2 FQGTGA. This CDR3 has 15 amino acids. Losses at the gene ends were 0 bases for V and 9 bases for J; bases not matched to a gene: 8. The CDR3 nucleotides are TGTGCCAGCAGCTTAACCGCCGGGACAGTAAGTGAGCAGTTCTTC. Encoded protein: CASSLTAGTVSEQFF.

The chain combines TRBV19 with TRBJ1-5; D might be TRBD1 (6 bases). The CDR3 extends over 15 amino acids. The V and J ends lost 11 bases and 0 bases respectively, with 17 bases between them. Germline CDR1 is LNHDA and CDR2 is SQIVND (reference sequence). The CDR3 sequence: CASETGIYSNQPQHF. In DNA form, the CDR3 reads TGTGCCTCCGAGACAGGAATTTATAGCAATCAGCCCCAGCATTTT.

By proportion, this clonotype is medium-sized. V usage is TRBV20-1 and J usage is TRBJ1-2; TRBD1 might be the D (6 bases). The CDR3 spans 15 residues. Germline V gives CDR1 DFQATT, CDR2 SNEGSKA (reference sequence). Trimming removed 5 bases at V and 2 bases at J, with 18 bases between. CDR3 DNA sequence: TGCAGTGCTGCTGGGGGCAACTCGGGCAACTATGGCTACACCTTC. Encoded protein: CSAAGGNSGNYGYTF.

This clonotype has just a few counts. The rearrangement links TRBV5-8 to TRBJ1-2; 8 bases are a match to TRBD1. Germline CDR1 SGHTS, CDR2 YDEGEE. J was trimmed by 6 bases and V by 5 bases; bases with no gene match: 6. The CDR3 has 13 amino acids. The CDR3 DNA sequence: TGTGCCAGCAGTCCAGGGGGCGCGAATGGCTACACCTTC. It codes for CASSPGGANGYTF.

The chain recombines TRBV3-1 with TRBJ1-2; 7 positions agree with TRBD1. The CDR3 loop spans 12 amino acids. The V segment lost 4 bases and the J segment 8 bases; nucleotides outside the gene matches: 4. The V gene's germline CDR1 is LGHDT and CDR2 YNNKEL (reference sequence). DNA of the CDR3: TGTGCCAGCAGCCGGACAGGTCGCGGCTACACCTTC. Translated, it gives CASSRTGRGYTF.

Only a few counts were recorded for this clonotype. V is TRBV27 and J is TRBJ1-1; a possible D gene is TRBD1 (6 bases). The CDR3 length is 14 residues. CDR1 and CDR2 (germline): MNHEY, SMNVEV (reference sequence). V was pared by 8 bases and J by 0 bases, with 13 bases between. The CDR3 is CASLHPGVNTEAFF. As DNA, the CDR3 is TGTGCCAGCCTTCACCCAGGGGTGAACACTGAAGCTTTCTTT.

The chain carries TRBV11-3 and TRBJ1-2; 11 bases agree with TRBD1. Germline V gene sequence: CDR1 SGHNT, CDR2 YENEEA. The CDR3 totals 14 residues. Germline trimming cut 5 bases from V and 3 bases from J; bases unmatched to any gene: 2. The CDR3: CASSVGQGDYGYTF. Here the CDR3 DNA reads TGTGCCAGCAGCGTGGGACAGGGGGACTATGGCTACACCTTC. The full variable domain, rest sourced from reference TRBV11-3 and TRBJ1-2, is EAGVVQSPRYKIIEKKQPVAFWCNPISGHNTLYWYLQNLGQGPELLIRYENEEAVDDSQLPKDRFSAERLKGVDSTLKIQPAELGDSAVYLCASSVGQGDYGYTFGSGTRLTVV.

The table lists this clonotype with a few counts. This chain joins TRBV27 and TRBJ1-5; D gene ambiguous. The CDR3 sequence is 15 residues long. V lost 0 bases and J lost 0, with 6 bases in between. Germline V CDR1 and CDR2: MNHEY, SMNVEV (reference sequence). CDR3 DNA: TGTGCCAGCAGTTTATCGCCGGATAGCAATCAGCCCCAGCATTTT. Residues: CASSLSPDSNQPQHF.

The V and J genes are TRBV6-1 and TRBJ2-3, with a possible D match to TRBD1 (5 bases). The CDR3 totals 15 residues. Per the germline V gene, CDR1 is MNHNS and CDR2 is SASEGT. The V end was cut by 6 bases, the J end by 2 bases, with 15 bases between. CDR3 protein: CASRVGQGDTDTQYF. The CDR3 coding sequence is TGTGCCAGCAGGGTAGGGCAGGGCGACACAGATACGCAGTATTTT.

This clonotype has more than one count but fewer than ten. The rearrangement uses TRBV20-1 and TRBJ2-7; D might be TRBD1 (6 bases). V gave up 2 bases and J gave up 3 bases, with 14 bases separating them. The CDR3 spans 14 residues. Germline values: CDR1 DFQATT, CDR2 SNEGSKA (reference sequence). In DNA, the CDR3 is TGCAGTGCTAGATCAGGGGATATAGGCTACGAGCAGTACTTC. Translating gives CSARSGDIGYEQYF.

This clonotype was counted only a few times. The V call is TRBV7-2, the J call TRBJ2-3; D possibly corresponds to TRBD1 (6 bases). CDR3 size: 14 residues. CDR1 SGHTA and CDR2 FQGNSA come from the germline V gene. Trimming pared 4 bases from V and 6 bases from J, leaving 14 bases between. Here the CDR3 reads CASSSPLRGDTQYF. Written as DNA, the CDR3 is TGTGCCAGCAGCTCACCCCTAAGGGGGGATACGCAGTATTTT. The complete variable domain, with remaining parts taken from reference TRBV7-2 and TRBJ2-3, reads GAGVSQSPSNKVTEKGKDVELRCDPISGHTALYWYRQSLGQGLEFLIYFQGNSAPDKSGLPSDRFSAERTGGSVSTLTIQRTQQEDSAVYLCASSSPLRGDTQYFGPGTRLTVL.

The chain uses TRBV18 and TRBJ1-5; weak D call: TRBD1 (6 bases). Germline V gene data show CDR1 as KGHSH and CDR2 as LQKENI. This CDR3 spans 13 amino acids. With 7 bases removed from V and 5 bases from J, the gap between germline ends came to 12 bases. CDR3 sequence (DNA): TGTGCCAGCTACCGACAGGTATATCAGCCCCAGCATTTT. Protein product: CASYRQVYQPQHF.

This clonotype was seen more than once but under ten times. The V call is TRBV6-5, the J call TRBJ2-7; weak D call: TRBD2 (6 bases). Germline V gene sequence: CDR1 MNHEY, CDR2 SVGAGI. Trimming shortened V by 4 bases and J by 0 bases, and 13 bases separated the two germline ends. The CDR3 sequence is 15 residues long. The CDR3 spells CASSFTGTGSYEQYF. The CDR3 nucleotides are TGTGCCAGCAGTTTTACCGGGACTGGCTCCTACGAGCAGTACTTC.

The CDR3 DNA sequence: TGCAGTGCTAGAGATCTCGGGGTTGGGAGCTCCTACAATGAGCAGTTCTTC. Translating it yields CSARDLGVGSSYNEQFF. The chain links TRBV20-1 to TRBJ2-1, with a weak D call TRBD2 (5 bases). The CDR3 is 17 residues long. Germline V CDR1 and CDR2: DFQATT, SNEGSKA (reference sequence). V shed 0 bases and J shed 0 bases, with 15 bases lying between them.

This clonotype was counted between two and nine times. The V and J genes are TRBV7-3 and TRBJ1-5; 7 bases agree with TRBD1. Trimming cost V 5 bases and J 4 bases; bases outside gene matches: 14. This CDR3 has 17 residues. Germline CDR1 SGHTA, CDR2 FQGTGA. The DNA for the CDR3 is TGTGCCAGCAGCCACATACCCACCGGGACAGAAAATCAGCCCCAGCATTTT. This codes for CASSHIPTGTENQPQHF.

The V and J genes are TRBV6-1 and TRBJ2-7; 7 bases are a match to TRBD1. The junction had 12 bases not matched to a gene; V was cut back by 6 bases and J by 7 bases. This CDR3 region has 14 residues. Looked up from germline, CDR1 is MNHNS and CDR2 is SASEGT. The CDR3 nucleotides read TGTGCCAGCAGGTCCGACAGGGTAGGAGAGGAGCAGTACTTC. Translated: CASRSDRVGEEQYF.

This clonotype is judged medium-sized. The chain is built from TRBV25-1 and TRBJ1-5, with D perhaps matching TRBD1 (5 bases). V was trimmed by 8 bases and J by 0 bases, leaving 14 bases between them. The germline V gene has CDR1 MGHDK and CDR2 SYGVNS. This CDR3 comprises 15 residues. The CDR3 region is CASGEGSNSNQPQHF. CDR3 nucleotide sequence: TGTGCCAGCGGCGAGGGGTCAAATAGCAATCAGCCCCAGCATTTT.

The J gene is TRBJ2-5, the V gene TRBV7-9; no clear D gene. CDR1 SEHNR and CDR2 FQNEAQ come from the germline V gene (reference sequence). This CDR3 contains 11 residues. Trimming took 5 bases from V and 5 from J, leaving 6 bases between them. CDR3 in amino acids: CASSPRETQYF. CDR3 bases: TGTGCCAGCAGCCCCAGGGAGACCCAGTACTTC.

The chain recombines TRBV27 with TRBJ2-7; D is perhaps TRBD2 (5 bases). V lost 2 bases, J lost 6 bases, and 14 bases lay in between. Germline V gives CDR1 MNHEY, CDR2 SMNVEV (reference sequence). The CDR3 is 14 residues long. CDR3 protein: CASSLGGSVIEQYF. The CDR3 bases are TGTGCCAGCAGTTTAGGAGGTTCTGTCATCGAGCAGTACTTC.